This T cell receptor (beta chain) stems from a study of OX40 agonist ivuxolimab in advanced cancers. The length of the CDR3 is 15 residues. Trimming removed 5 bases at V and 3 bases at J, with 14 bases between. Looked up from germline, CDR1 is SGHTA and CDR2 is FQGNSA. This clone has just one count. Profiled with immunoSEQ multiplex PCR; TCRdb holds only in-frame clones, not every one. The table has some 86,000 clones, about 85% seen once. The sequence derives from an adult with an advanced solid tumor such as melanoma, head and neck, liver or kidney cancer. The V gene is TRBV7-2, the J gene TRBJ2-1, with D possibly called TRBD1 or TRBD2 (5 bases each). This specimen was CD4+ or CD8+ T cells sorted from blood, taken in a trial of the OX40 agonist ivuxolimab. The CDR3 loop reads CASSLPGPIYNEQFF. CDR3 in DNA: TGTGCCAGCAGCCTCCCGGGGCCTATCTACAATGAGCAGTTCTTC.